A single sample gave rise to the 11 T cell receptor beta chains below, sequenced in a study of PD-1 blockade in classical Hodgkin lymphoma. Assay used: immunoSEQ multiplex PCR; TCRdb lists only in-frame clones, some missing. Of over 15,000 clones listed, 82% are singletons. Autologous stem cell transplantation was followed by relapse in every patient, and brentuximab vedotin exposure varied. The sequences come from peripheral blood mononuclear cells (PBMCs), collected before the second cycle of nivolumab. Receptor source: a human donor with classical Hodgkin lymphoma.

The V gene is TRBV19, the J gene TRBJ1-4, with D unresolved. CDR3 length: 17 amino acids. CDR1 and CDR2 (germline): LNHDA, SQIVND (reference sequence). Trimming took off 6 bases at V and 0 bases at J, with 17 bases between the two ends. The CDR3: CASRSPDGSATNEKLFF. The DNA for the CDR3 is TGTGCCAGTAGGTCCCCGGACGGTTCAGCAACTAATGAAAAACTGTTTTTT.

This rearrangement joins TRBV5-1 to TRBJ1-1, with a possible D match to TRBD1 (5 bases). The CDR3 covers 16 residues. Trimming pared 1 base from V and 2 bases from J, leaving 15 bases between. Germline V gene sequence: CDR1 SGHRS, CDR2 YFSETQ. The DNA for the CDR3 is TGCGCCAGCAGCTTGTCCCAGGGCCTTCAAAACACTGAAGCTTTCTTT. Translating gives CASSLSQGLQNTEAFF.

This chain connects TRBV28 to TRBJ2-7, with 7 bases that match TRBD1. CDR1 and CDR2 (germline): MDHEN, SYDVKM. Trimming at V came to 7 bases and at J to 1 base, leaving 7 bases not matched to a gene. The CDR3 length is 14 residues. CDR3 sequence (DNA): TGTGCCAGCACTACAGGGGCCCCGTCCTACGAGCAGTACTTC. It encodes CASTTGAPSYEQYF.

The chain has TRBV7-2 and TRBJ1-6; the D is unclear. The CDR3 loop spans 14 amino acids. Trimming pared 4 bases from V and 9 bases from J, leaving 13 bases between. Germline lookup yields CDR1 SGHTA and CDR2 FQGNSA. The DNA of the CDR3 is TGTGCCAGCAGCTCTCAGGCGGGTGGTTCACCCCTCCACTTT. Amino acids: CASSSQAGGSPLHF. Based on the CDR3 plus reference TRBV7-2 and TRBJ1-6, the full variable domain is GAGVSQSPSNKVTEKGKDVELRCDPISGHTALYWYRQSLGQGLEFLIYFQGNSAPDKSGLPSDRFSAERTGGSVSTLTIQRTQQEDSAVYLCASSSQAGGSPLHFGNGTRLTVT.

This chain's CDR3 is CASSTGQTYEQYF. CDR3 bases: TGTGCCAGCAGTACTGGACAGACCTACGAGCAGTACTTC. This rearrangement joins TRBV6-5 to TRBJ2-7, with a tentative D call TRBD1 (6 bases). V was clipped by 5 bases and J by 2 bases, with 10 bases between them. Germline CDR1 is MNHEY and CDR2 is SVGAGI. The CDR3 sequence is 13 residues long.

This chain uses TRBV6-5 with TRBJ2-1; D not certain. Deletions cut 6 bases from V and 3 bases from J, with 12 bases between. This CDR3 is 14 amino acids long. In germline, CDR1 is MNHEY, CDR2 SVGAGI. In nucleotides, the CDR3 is TGTGCCAGCAGGCGGACGGATATCTACAATGAGCAGTTCTTC. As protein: CASRRTDIYNEQFF.

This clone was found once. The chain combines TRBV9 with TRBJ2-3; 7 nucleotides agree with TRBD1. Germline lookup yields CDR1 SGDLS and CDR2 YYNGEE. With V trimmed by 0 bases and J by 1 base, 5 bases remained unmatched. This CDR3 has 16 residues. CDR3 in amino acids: CASSVEGALGTDTQYF. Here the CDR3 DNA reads TGTGCCAGCAGCGTAGAGGGGGCGCTTGGCACAGATACGCAGTATTTT.

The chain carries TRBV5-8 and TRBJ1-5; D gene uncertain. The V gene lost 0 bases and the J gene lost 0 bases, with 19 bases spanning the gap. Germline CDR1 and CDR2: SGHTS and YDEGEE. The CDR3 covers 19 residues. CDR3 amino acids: CASSLVTVSGSFSNQPQHF. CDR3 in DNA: TGTGCCAGCAGCTTGGTTACAGTATCCGGGAGCTTTAGCAATCAGCCCCAGCATTTT.

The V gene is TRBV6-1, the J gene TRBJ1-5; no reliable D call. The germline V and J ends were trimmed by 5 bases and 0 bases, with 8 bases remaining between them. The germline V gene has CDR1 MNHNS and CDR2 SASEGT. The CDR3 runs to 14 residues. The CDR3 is CASSRRYSNQPQHF. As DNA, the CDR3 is TGTGCCAGCAGTCGGCGGTATAGCAATCAGCCCCAGCATTTT.

The DNA for the CDR3 is TGTGCCAGCGGGGATAATCAGCCCCAGCATTTT. Amino acid sequence: CASGDNQPQHF. The chain recombines TRBV25-1 with TRBJ1-5; D is unclear. V lost 8 bases and J lost 4, with 6 bases in between. Germline V gives CDR1 MGHDK, CDR2 SYGVNS. This CDR3 is built from 11 residues.

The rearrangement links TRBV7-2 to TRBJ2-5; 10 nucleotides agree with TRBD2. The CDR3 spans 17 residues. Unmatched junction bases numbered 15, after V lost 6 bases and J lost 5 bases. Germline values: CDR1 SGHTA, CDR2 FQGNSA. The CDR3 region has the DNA TGTGCCAGCAGGCCCGCCGGGAGCGGGGGGGCCTTGGAGACCCAGTACTTC. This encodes CASRPAGSGGALETQYF.